The clone carrying this TCR beta chain was observed a few times. The PCR made use of 60 Vbeta and 13 Jbeta primers. Some clones are missing from TCRdb's copy, which holds only in-frame ones; the method was immunoSEQ multiplex PCR. The sample consists of some 95,000 clones, roughly 66% of them appearing once. The data derive from a study of cytomegalovirus exposure and HLA in healthy donors. V was shortened by 5 bases and J by 10 bases, with 14 bases between the two germline ends. In germline, CDR1 is SGHAT, CDR2 FQNNGV. The CDR3 totals 12 residues. This receptor was identified in a young man in good health and CMV-seronegative. Sequencing used PBMCs. The chain joins TRBV11-2 to TRBJ1-1, with D unclear. The CDR3, as DNA: TGTGCCAGCAGCCGGCAGACTCCTCGAGCTTTCTTT. It translates to CASSRQTPRAFF.